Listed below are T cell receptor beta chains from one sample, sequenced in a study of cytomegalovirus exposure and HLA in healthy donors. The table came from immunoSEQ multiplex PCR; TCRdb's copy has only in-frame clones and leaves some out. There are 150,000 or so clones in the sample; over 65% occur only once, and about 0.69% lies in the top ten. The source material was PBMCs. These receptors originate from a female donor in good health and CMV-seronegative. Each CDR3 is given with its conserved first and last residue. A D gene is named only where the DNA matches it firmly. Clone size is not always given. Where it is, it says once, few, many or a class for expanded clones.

CDR3 protein: CASSFGLSSNQPQHF
CDR3 DNA: TGTGCCAGCAGCTTTGGCCTCTCTAGCAATCAGCCCCAGCATTTT
J gene: TRBJ1-5
D gene: -
V gene: TRBV7-2
clone size: -

CDR3 protein: CASSPNTNTEAFF
CDR3 DNA: TGTGCCAGCAGCCCGAACACGAACACTGAAGCTTTCTTT
J gene: TRBJ1-1
D gene: -
V gene: TRBV9
clone size: few

CDR3 protein: CASSQPGQGHEQYF
CDR3 DNA: TGCGCCAGCAGCCAACCCGGACAGGGCCACGAGCAGTACTTC
J gene: TRBJ2-7
D gene: TRBD1
V gene: TRBV4-3
clone size: -

CDR3 protein: CASSYGASGQETQYF
CDR3 DNA: TGTGCCAGCAGTTATGGGGCTAGCGGACAAGAGACCCAGTACTTC
J gene: TRBJ2-5
D gene: TRBD2
V gene: TRBV6-5
clone size: -

CDR3 protein: CASSLVRTGDGYTF
CDR3 DNA: TGTGCCAGCAGCTTGGTTAGGACAGGGGATGGCTACACCTTC
J gene: TRBJ1-2
D gene: TRBD1
V gene: TRBV5-8
clone size: -

CDR3 protein: CASSQGTGYQPQHF
CDR3 DNA: TGCGCCAGCAGCCAAGGGACAGGGTATCAGCCCCAGCATTTT
J gene: TRBJ1-5
D gene: TRBD1
V gene: TRBV4-3
clone size: -

CDR3 protein: CASSRTGDGVPQHF
CDR3 DNA: TGTGCCAGCTCAAGGACAGGGGACGGGGTGCCCCAGCATTTT
J gene: TRBJ1-5
D gene: TRBD1
V gene: TRBV18
clone size: few

CDR3 protein: CASSQFRGTEAFF
CDR3 DNA: TGCGCCAGCAGCCAATTCCGAGGGACTGAAGCTTTCTTT
J gene: TRBJ1-1
D gene: -
V gene: TRBV4-3
clone size: -

CDR3 protein: CASSARSTGGSYNEQFF
CDR3 DNA: TGTGCCAGCTCGGCGCGGTCGACAGGGGGCTCCTACAATGAGCAGTTCTTC
J gene: TRBJ2-1
D gene: TRBD1
V gene: TRBV18
clone size: once

CDR3 protein: CASSFKRQDQGQYF
CDR3 DNA: TGTGCCAGCAGCTTCAAACGACAGGACCAAGGACAATACTTC
J gene: TRBJ2-7
D gene: -
V gene: TRBV7-9
clone size: -

CDR3 protein: CASSSRGGRGQSYNEQFF
CDR3 DNA: TGTGCCAGCAGCTCGCGGGGGGGCCGAGGGCAGTCCTACAATGAGCAGTTCTTC
J gene: TRBJ2-1
D gene: TRBD2
V gene: TRBV7-3
clone size: -

CDR3 protein: CASSLESLRAYNEQFF
CDR3 DNA: TGTGCCAGCAGCTTAGAGTCACTCAGGGCCTACAATGAGCAGTTCTTC
J gene: TRBJ2-1
D gene: -
V gene: TRBV7-6
clone size: -

CDR3 protein: CASSALGTGYEQYF
CDR3 DNA: TGTGCCAGCTCAGCACTAGGGACAGGCTACGAGCAGTACTTC
J gene: TRBJ2-7
D gene: TRBD1
V gene: TRBV18
clone size: few

CDR3 protein: CASSFLDSHGYTF
CDR3 DNA: TGTGCCAGCAGCTTTTTGGACAGCCATGGCTACACCTTC
J gene: TRBJ1-2
D gene: -
V gene: TRBV5-4
clone size: -

CDR3 protein: CASSFPLMRHSNQPQHF
CDR3 DNA: TGTGCCAGCAGTTTTCCCCTGATGAGACATAGCAATCAGCCCCAGCATTTT
J gene: TRBJ1-5
D gene: -
V gene: TRBV28
clone size: -

CDR3 protein: CASSLASPGTYF
CDR3 DNA: TGTGCCAGCAGCTTAGCGAGTCCCGGGACTTACTTC
J gene: TRBJ2-5
D gene: -
V gene: TRBV7-9
clone size: -

CDR3 protein: CASSFYTSGLAGRTNTGELFF
CDR3 DNA: TGTGCCAGCAGTTTCTACACCAGCGGACTAGCGGGAAGAACGAACACCGGGGAGCTGTTTTTT
J gene: TRBJ2-2
D gene: TRBD2
V gene: TRBV27
clone size: -

CDR3 protein: CASSYVYSANEKLFF
CDR3 DNA: TGTGCCAGCAGTTACGTTTATTCTGCTAATGAAAAACTGTTTTTT
J gene: TRBJ1-4
D gene: -
V gene: TRBV6-6
clone size: once

CDR3 protein: CASSLNDQIAGNTEAFF
CDR3 DNA: TGTGCCAGCAGCCTCAATGACCAAATCGCGGGGAACACTGAAGCTTTCTTT
J gene: TRBJ1-1
D gene: -
V gene: TRBV4-2
clone size: -

CDR3 protein: CASSSPRSGDTQYF
CDR3 DNA: TGTGCCAGCAGCTCCCCGAGAAGCGGAGATACGCAGTATTTT
J gene: TRBJ2-3
D gene: -
V gene: TRBV11-3
clone size: -

CDR3 protein: CASSPRRRRSYNEQFF
CDR3 DNA: TGTGCCAGCAGCCCCCGGAGGCGCCGCTCCTACAATGAGCAGTTCTTC
J gene: TRBJ2-1
D gene: -
V gene: TRBV7-9
clone size: -

CDR3 protein: CASSYYGTGRKTEAFF
CDR3 DNA: TGTGCCAGCAGTTACTATGGGACAGGGCGAAAGACTGAAGCTTTCTTT
J gene: TRBJ1-1
D gene: TRBD1
V gene: TRBV6-5
clone size: -

CDR3 protein: CASSQDRGPYEQYF
CDR3 DNA: TGTGCCAGCAGCCAAGACAGGGGGCCCTACGAGCAGTACTTC
J gene: TRBJ2-7
D gene: TRBD1
V gene: TRBV4-2
clone size: -

CDR3 protein: CASSPSGSYGYTF
CDR3 DNA: TGTGCCAGCAGCCCTTCAGGGTCCTATGGCTACACCTTC
J gene: TRBJ1-2
D gene: -
V gene: TRBV27
clone size: -

CDR3 protein: CATRDTLYEQYF
CDR3 DNA: TGTGCCACCAGGGACACTCTCTACGAGCAGTACTTC
J gene: TRBJ2-7
D gene: -
V gene: TRBV6-5
clone size: -

CDR3 protein: CASSLGGRGLREQYF
CDR3 DNA: TGTGCCAGCAGTTTGGGTGGGAGAGGCCTTCGGGAGCAGTACTTC
J gene: TRBJ2-7
D gene: -
V gene: TRBV28
clone size: -

CDR3 protein: CASSLGQLNNEQFF
CDR3 DNA: TGCGCCAGCAGCTTGGGACAGCTTAATAATGAGCAGTTCTTC
J gene: TRBJ2-1
D gene: -
V gene: TRBV5-1
clone size: few

CDR3 protein: CASSLDGPGNTEAFF
CDR3 DNA: TGTGCCAGCAGCTTAGATGGCCCAGGGAACACTGAAGCTTTCTTT
J gene: TRBJ1-1
D gene: -
V gene: TRBV11-2
clone size: -

CDR3 protein: CASSYDSSNYGYTF
CDR3 DNA: TGTGCCAGCAGTTACGACAGTTCGAACTATGGCTACACCTTC
J gene: TRBJ1-2
D gene: -
V gene: TRBV6-5
clone size: few

CDR3 protein: CAWRADLSSYEQYF
CDR3 DNA: TGTGCCTGGAGAGCGGACCTAAGCTCCTACGAGCAGTACTTC
J gene: TRBJ2-7
D gene: -
V gene: TRBV30
clone size: -

CDR3 protein: CATRLAGYNEQFF
CDR3 DNA: TGTGCCACCCGACTAGCGGGCTACAATGAGCAGTTCTTC
J gene: TRBJ2-1
D gene: TRBD2
V gene: TRBV6-5
clone size: -

CDR3 protein: CSVRSRDRDSNEQFF
CDR3 DNA: TGCAGCGTTCGGTCCCGGGACAGAGACTCTAATGAGCAGTTCTTC
J gene: TRBJ2-1
D gene: TRBD1
V gene: TRBV29-1
clone size: -

CDR3 protein: CASSVAGGGNHGELFF
CDR3 DNA: TGTGCCAGCAGCGTAGCAGGCGGGGGGAATCACGGGGAGCTGTTTTTT
J gene: TRBJ2-2
D gene: TRBD2
V gene: TRBV9
clone size: few

CDR3 protein: CASSSVLLASNEQFF
CDR3 DNA: TGTGCCAGCAGCTCCGTCCTCCTAGCCTCCAATGAGCAGTTCTTC
J gene: TRBJ2-1
D gene: -
V gene: TRBV5-8
clone size: -

CDR3 protein: CAIKGQGDTGELFF
CDR3 DNA: TGTGCCATCAAAGGACAGGGGGACACCGGGGAGCTGTTTTTT
J gene: TRBJ2-2
D gene: TRBD1
V gene: TRBV10-3
clone size: few

CDR3 protein: CASTGQGYNEQFF
CDR3 DNA: TGTGCCAGCACGGGCCAGGGGTACAATGAGCAGTTCTTC
J gene: TRBJ2-1
D gene: -
V gene: TRBV25-1
clone size: -

CDR3 protein: CASSLSRFRDSTNYGYTF
CDR3 DNA: TGTGCCAGCAGCTTATCGAGATTCCGGGACAGCACTAACTATGGCTACACCTTC
J gene: TRBJ1-2
D gene: TRBD1
V gene: TRBV5-6
clone size: -

CDR3 protein: CASSLSGGAKNIQYF
CDR3 DNA: TGTGCCAGCAGCTTAAGCGGGGGAGCCAAAAACATTCAGTACTTC
J gene: TRBJ2-4
D gene: TRBD2
V gene: TRBV7-9
clone size: -

CDR3 protein: CASSSSDRRHEQYF
CDR3 DNA: TGTGCCAGCAGTTCATCGGACAGGCGGCACGAGCAGTACTTC
J gene: TRBJ2-7
D gene: TRBD1
V gene: TRBV27
clone size: -

CDR3 protein: CASRLAGAYEQYF
CDR3 DNA: TGTGCCAGCAGGCTAGCGGGGGCCTACGAGCAGTACTTC
J gene: TRBJ2-7
D gene: TRBD2
V gene: TRBV5-4
clone size: -

CDR3 protein: CASSLAGTGGYNEQFF
CDR3 DNA: TGCGCCAGCAGCTTGGCCGGGACAGGGGGCTACAATGAGCAGTTCTTC
J gene: TRBJ2-1
D gene: TRBD1
V gene: TRBV5-1
clone size: -

CDR3 protein: CAWTKRGSSYNEQFF
CDR3 DNA: TGTGCCTGGACTAAGCGGGGGAGCTCCTACAATGAGCAGTTCTTC
J gene: TRBJ2-1
D gene: TRBD2
V gene: TRBV30
clone size: few

CDR3 protein: CASSEGLSYEQYF
CDR3 DNA: TGTGCCAGCAGCGAAGGACTTTCCTACGAGCAGTACTTC
J gene: TRBJ2-7
D gene: -
V gene: TRBV6-5
clone size: -

CDR3 protein: CASSLRDRVSYGYTF
CDR3 DNA: TGTGCCAGCAGCTTGCGGGACAGGGTGAGCTATGGCTACACCTTC
J gene: TRBJ1-2
D gene: TRBD1
V gene: TRBV5-6
clone size: -

CDR3 protein: CASSPIGTEAFF
CDR3 DNA: TGTGCCAGCAGCCCCATCGGGACTGAAGCTTTCTTT
J gene: TRBJ1-1
D gene: -
V gene: TRBV9
clone size: -

CDR3 protein: CASSEHLSSYEQYF
CDR3 DNA: TGTGCCAGTAGCGAGCACTTGAGCTCCTACGAGCAGTACTTC
J gene: TRBJ2-7
D gene: -
V gene: TRBV19
clone size: -

CDR3 protein: CASSVPQGSQPQHF
CDR3 DNA: TGTGCCAGCAGTGTCCCACAGGGAAGTCAGCCCCAGCATTTT
J gene: TRBJ1-5
D gene: -
V gene: TRBV28
clone size: -

CDR3 protein: CASSLWQGINEQYF
CDR3 DNA: TGTGCCAGCTCACTGTGGCAGGGGATCAACGAGCAGTACTTC
J gene: TRBJ2-7
D gene: -
V gene: TRBV18
clone size: few

CDR3 protein: CATSSPGGFGYTF
CDR3 DNA: TGTGCCACCAGCAGTCCAGGGGGCTTTGGCTACACCTTC
J gene: TRBJ1-2
D gene: TRBD1
V gene: TRBV15
clone size: -

CDR3 protein: CASSQVRAGGSNEQYF
CDR3 DNA: TGCGCCAGCAGCCAAGTCCGCGCGGGAGGCAGCAACGAGCAGTACTTC
J gene: TRBJ2-7
D gene: TRBD2
V gene: TRBV4-3
clone size: once